This TCR beta chain was recovered during a study of cytomegalovirus exposure and HLA in healthy donors. CDR1 is MNHEY and CDR2 is SVGAGI in the germline V gene. This CDR3 is 15 amino acids long. With 8 bases removed from V and 0 bases from J, the gap between germline ends came to 16 bases. This PCR relied on a set of 60 Vbeta primers and 13 Jbeta primers. Produced via immunoSEQ multiplex PCR; TCRdb's table is partial and in-frame only. The table for this sample gives some 140,000 clones. J is TRBJ1-1 and V is TRBV6-5; tentatively, D is TRBD1 (5 bases). Sequencing was performed on PBMCs. This TCR derives from a middle-aged woman in good health and CMV-seronegative. CDR3 sequence: CASGQTGQLNTEAFF. DNA of the CDR3: TGTGCCAGCGGACAAACCGGACAACTGAACACTGAAGCTTTCTTT.